The 18 T cell receptor beta chains presented below share a single source sample, sequenced in a study of blood T cell repertoires in COVID-19 (dated by TCRdb to 2020 to 2021). Receptors were amplified or captured by the immunoSEQ multiplex PCR assay. In TCRdb, the immuneACCESS table is reduced to in-frame sequences with V and J assigned. These tables do not hold every clone; where another copy was compared, an unresolved V gene accounts for under half, and the others remain unexplained. The sample table holds approximately 170,000 clones, of which approximately 80% were seen once. Of the sample, approximately 6% falls within the top ten clones. Specimen: PBMCs or T cells enriched from blood (not recorded which). The receptors stem from a man aged 35-49 years who had recovered from COVID-19.

This clone has just one count. In nucleotides, the CDR3 is TGTGCCAGCTCACCAACAGGGCTCATGAACACTGAAGCTTTCTTT. It encodes CASSPTGLMNTEAFF. The gene calls are TRBV18 and TRBJ1-1; perhaps TRBD1 as D (6 bases). Germline V gives CDR1 KGHSH, CDR2 LQKENI. The CDR3 sequence is 15 residues long. V lost 2 bases, J lost 0 bases, and 10 bases lay in between.

This rearrangement joins TRBV5-4 to TRBJ2-3, with D perhaps TRBD2 (6 bases). The ends were cut back, 0 bases at V and 2 bases at J, with 10 bases in the middle. This CDR3 contains 15 residues. CDR1 SGHNT and CDR2 YYREEE come from the germline V gene (reference sequence). This chain's CDR3 is CASSLGRGFTDTQYF. CDR3 in DNA: TGTGCCAGCAGCTTGGGACGGGGGTTCACAGATACGCAGTATTTT.

V is TRBV5-6 and J is TRBJ1-1; TRBD1 aligns across 7 bases. Germline loops: CDR1 SGHDT, CDR2 YYEEEE. Trimming removed 3 bases from V and 1 base from J; junction bases left unmatched: 0. CDR3 length equals 13 residues. The CDR3 spells CASSWDRNTEAFF. CDR3 bases: TGTGCCAGCAGCTGGGACAGGAACACTGAAGCTTTCTTT. The full variable domain, with the rest looked up from reference TRBV5-6 and TRBJ1-1, is DAGVTQSPTHLIKTRGQQVTLRCSPKSGHDTVSWYQQALGQGPQFIFQYYEEEERQRGNFPDRFSGHQFPNYSSELNVNALLLGDSALYLCASSWDRNTEAFFGQGTRLTVV.

The J gene is TRBJ1-1, the V gene TRBV27; D is ambiguous. Per germline, CDR1 MNHEY and CDR2 SMNVEV (reference sequence). This CDR3 has 15 residues. V was clipped by 5 bases and J by 3 bases, with 16 bases between them. The CDR3 here is CASSTKWERDTEAFF. The CDR3 nucleotides are TGTGCCAGCAGTACGAAATGGGAGAGAGACACTGAAGCTTTCTTT.

The chain couples TRBV19 to TRBJ1-2; unclear D gene. V shed 5 bases and J shed 0 bases, with 10 bases lying between them. The CDR3 extends over 14 amino acids. CDR1 and CDR2 from the germline V gene are LNHDA and SQIVND (reference sequence). CDR3 sequence: CASSETITNYGYTF. The CDR3 DNA reads TGTGCCAGTAGTGAGACAATAACTAACTATGGCTACACCTTC.

The genes are TRBV2 and TRBJ2-4, with TRBD2 matching 7 bases. In germline, CDR1 is SNHLY, CDR2 FYNNEI. The V and J ends lost 0 bases and 5 bases, in that order; junction bases with no gene match: 4. This CDR3 comprises 15 residues. Written as DNA, the CDR3 is TGTGCCAGCAGTGAAGCGGCGGGGAGGGAAAACATTCAGTACTTC. Its translation: CASSEAAGRENIQYF.

The chain employs TRBV10-1 and TRBJ2-7; D ambiguous. The CDR3 has 13 amino acids. Germline CDR1 is WNHNN and CDR2 is SYGVQD (reference sequence). Trimming took off 0 bases at V and 4 bases at J, with 7 bases between the two ends. In DNA, the CDR3 is TGCGCCAGCAGTGAGTCCCCCGGGTACGAGCAGTACTTC. It encodes CASSESPGYEQYF.

The chain joins TRBV30 to TRBJ2-1; 7 bases are shared with TRBD1. V trimming: 5 bases; J trimming: 8 bases; junction bases outside the gene matches: 12. The CDR3 sequence is 14 residues long. Per the germline V gene, CDR1 is GTSNPN and CDR2 is SVGIG (reference sequence). The CDR3 DNA sequence: TGTGCCTGGGGACATGCTAACAGGGGACATGAGCAGTTCTTC. Residues: CAWGHANRGHEQFF.

The genes are TRBV27 and TRBJ1-2, with a weak D call TRBD1 (6 bases). Germline V gives CDR1 MNHEY, CDR2 SMNVEV (reference sequence). This CDR3 has 13 residues. V lost 3 bases, J lost 6 bases, and 11 bases lay in between. The CDR3 nucleotides read TGTGCCAGCAGTTTCGGACAGCTAGATGGCTACACCTTC. It translates to CASSFGQLDGYTF.

This clone was found a few times. The chain employs TRBV2 and TRBJ2-1, with TRBD2 matching over 10 bases. Germline V CDR1 and CDR2: SNHLY, FYNNEI. This CDR3 is built from 13 residues. V lost 6 bases to trimming and J lost 10 bases; unmatched junction nucleotides: 6. CDR3 sequence reads: CASRNSGGSEQFF. The CDR3 DNA reads as TGTGCCAGCAGGAATAGCGGGGGGTCCGAGCAGTTCTTC.

V and J are TRBV6-5 and TRBJ1-1; D gene unclear. The germline V and J ends were trimmed by 6 bases and 1 base, with 6 bases remaining between them. This CDR3 region has 12 residues. The germline CDR1 and CDR2 sequences are MNHEY and SVGAGI. In DNA form, the CDR3 reads TGTGCCAGCAGAGCAGGGAACACTGAAGCTTTCTTT. As protein: CASRAGNTEAFF.

The chain uses TRBV18 and TRBJ1-3; TRBD1 aligns across 9 bases. The CDR3 length is 18 residues. Germline loops: CDR1 KGHSH, CDR2 LQKENI. The trim removed 1 base at V and 3 bases at J, leaving 10 bases unmatched. CDR3 nucleotide sequence: TGTGCCAGCTCACCACAGCGAACACAGGGGGCCGGTGGAAACACCATATATTTT. This encodes CASSPQRTQGAGGNTIYF.

The chain recombines TRBV6-1 with TRBJ2-1; D uncertain. This CDR3 region has 15 residues. Per germline, CDR1 MNHNS and CDR2 SASEGT. With 1 base removed from V and 1 base from J, the gap between germline ends came to 8 bases. The CDR3 reads CASSEGLSSYNEQFF. The CDR3 DNA follows: TGTGCCAGCAGTGAAGGACTGTCATCCTACAATGAGCAGTTCTTC.

The chain couples TRBV5-6 to TRBJ1-2, with D maybe TRBD1 (6 bases). The V end was cut by 2 bases, the J end by 8 bases, with 16 bases between. This CDR3 contains 14 residues. The germline V gene has CDR1 SGHDT and CDR2 YYEEEE. CDR3 residues: CASSLQGRLFGYTF. The CDR3 DNA reads TGTGCCAGCAGCTTACAGGGCAGACTATTCGGCTACACCTTC. Looking up the rest from reference TRBV5-6 and TRBJ1-2 gives the full variable domain: DAGVTQSPTHLIKTRGQQVTLRCSPKSGHDTVSWYQQALGQGPQFIFQYYEEEERQRGNFPDRFSGHQFPNYSSELNVNALLLGDSALYLCASSLQGRLFGYTFGSGTRLTVV.

V gene TRBV7-9 combines with J gene TRBJ2-3; 13 nucleotides line up with TRBD2. This CDR3 is 15 amino acids long. The ends lost 5 bases at V and 4 bases at J; junction bases unmatched: 3. Germline values: CDR1 SEHNR, CDR2 FQNEAQ (reference sequence). CDR3 in amino acids: CASSVTSGGADTQYF. CDR3 coding DNA: TGTGCCAGCAGCGTAACTAGCGGGGGGGCAGATACGCAGTATTTT.

Regarding this clone: Other DNA sequences in this sample translate to the same CDR3. The chain carries TRBV2 and TRBJ2-3; 13 bases align to TRBD2. CDR3 size: 17 residues. CDR1 and CDR2 from the germline V gene are SNHLY and FYNNEI. V lost 5 bases and J lost 1; bases outside the gene matches: 6. The CDR3 DNA sequence: TGTGCCAGCAGTCGCTGGACTAGCGGGGGAGGCACAGATACGCAGTATTTT. This encodes CASSRWTSGGGTDTQYF.

The chain combines TRBV19 with TRBJ2-3, with 7 bases aligning to TRBD2. The germline CDR1 and CDR2 sequences are LNHDA and SQIVND (reference sequence). J was trimmed by 1 base and V by 2 bases; bases with no gene match: 21. The CDR3 runs to 21 residues. The CDR3: CASSIPYPREGMTEGTDTQYF. The CDR3 region has the DNA TGTGCCAGTAGTATACCCTACCCCAGGGAGGGGATGACCGAGGGCACAGATACGCAGTATTTT.

The gene calls are TRBV5-1 and TRBJ1-1, with D perhaps matching TRBD1 (5 bases). The CDR3 totals 16 residues. The V end lost 0 bases, the J end lost 4 bases, and 16 bases lay between the germline ends. Germline values: CDR1 SGHRS, CDR2 YFSETQ. CDR3 sequence: CASSLVQGTQRTEAFF. In nucleotides, the CDR3 is TGCGCCAGCAGCTTGGTTCAGGGTACGCAGCGCACTGAAGCTTTCTTT.